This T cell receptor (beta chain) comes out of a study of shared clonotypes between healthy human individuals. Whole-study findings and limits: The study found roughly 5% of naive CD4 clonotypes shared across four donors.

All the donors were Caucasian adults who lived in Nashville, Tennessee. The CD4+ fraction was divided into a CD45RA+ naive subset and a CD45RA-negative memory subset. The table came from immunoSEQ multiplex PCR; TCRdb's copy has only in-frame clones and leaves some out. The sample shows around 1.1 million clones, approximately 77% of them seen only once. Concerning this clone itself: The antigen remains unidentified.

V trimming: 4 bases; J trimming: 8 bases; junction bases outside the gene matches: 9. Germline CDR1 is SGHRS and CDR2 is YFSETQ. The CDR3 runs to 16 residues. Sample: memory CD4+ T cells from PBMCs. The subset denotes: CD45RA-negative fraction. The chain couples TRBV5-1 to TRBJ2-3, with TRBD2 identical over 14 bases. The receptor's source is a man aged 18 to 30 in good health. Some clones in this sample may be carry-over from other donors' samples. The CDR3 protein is CASSLEGGLAGATQYF. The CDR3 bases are TGCGCCAGCAGCCTGGAGGGGGGACTAGCGGGAGCTACGCAGTATTTT. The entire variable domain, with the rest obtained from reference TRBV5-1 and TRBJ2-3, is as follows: KAGVTQTPRYLIKTRGQQVTLSCSPISGHRSVSWYQQTPGQGLQFLFEYFSETQRNKGNFPGRFSGRQFSNSRSEMNVSTLELGDSALYLCASSLEGGLAGATQYFGPGTRLTVL.